A selection of T cell receptor beta chains follows, all from one sample in a study of beta chain features in type 1 diabetes. Profiled with immunoSEQ multiplex PCR; TCRdb holds only in-frame clones, not every one. The sample gives about 360,000 clones, around 12% of which show up once; 0.017% is in the top ten. Sequenced input: naive CD4+ T cells from blood. These receptors originate from a young man in good health. Both conserved end residues are part of each CDR3. Each record gives: V gene, CDR3 protein.

TRBV4-2 CASSQVRNTRTGGYEQYF
TRBV19 CASSEGRTDTQYF
TRBV5-1 CASSVTGSNYGYTF
TRBV6-5 CASSPWRDEQYF
TRBV7-8 CASSLDRPSGSTDTQYF
TRBV6-1 CASSGGQGIATYNEQFF
TRBV28 CASSLQSLGAYEQYF
TRBV9 CASSVELRVEQFF
TRBV30 CAWRGASNTGELFF
TRBV7-8 CASSPDRPHTGELFF
TRBV19 CASTRDRAVRNQPQHF
TRBV5-1 CASSPREGTEAFF
TRBV7-2 CASSRPAGHYEQYF
TRBV28 CASSLAGGGRPYNEQFF
TRBV5-4 CASSLGGGTGRSPLHF
TRBV7-3 CASSPPGGTNNEQFF
TRBV4-3 CASSQDYRDRGWADTQYF
TRBV4-3 CASSQEHLPHLNYNEQFF
TRBV19 CASSRDSYGYTF
TRBV30 CASGTAYEQYF
TRBV5-5 CASRAPLTGELFF
TRBV7-2 CASSPVGSPYNEQFF
TRBV28 CASSKGTGRETQYF
TRBV7-3 CASSYGDGQANSRNQPQHF
TRBV25-1 CASSDISRSYNEQFF
TRBV29-1 CSVDQGPYEQYF
TRBV7-3 CASSLGREYTGELFF
TRBV5-6 CASSFAGELFF
TRBV30 CAWSAVDRADKLFF
TRBV15 CATSSPSFAGRNEQFF
TRBV28 CASTPNVGGDFEQYF